This T cell receptor beta chain is from a study of a mutant IDH1 vaccine in newly diagnosed glioma. Overall study context: Previous care, which was radiotherapy, temozolomide, or both, most often involved both.

This CDR3 comprises 17 residues. Germline V gene data show CDR1 as SGHRS and CDR2 as YFSETQ. The V and J ends lost 1 base and 4 bases, in that order; junction bases with no gene match: 5. This clone showed up just once. Its matching antigen is unknown. Indicated time point: week 11, during vaccination. The investigators gave 300 ug of mutant IDH1 20-mer peptide in each vaccine dose, together with topical imiquimod. Measured with immunoSEQ multiplex PCR; TCRdb has only the in-frame clones, and not every one. This table holds around 120,000 clones, 80% found once. This material consisted of PBMCs, taken from a glioma patient whose treatment included an IDH1 peptide vaccine. This chain links TRBV5-1 with TRBJ2-2; 12 bases match TRBD2. The origin of this receptor is a man between 40 and 49 years old with glioma. The CDR3 reads CASSLSSGGAATGELFF. The CDR3 nucleotides are TGCGCCAGCAGCTTGTCTAGCGGGGGGGCCGCCACCGGGGAGCTGTTTTTT. Drawing the rest from reference TRBV5-1 and TRBJ2-2, the complete variable domain is KAGVTQTPRYLIKTRGQQVTLSCSPISGHRSVSWYQQTPGQGLQFLFEYFSETQRNKGNFPGRFSGRQFSNSRSEMNVSTLELGDSALYLCASSLSSGGAATGELFFGEGSRLTVL.